This T cell receptor beta chain was sequenced in a study of OX40 agonist ivuxolimab in advanced cancers. The CDR3 spans 17 residues. The germline V gene has CDR1 LNHDA and CDR2 SQIVND (reference sequence). V shed 5 bases, J shed 4 bases, and the junction held 16 bases outside the gene matches. Study-wide findings and caveats: Clonal expansion by week 6 occurred in CD4+ and CD8+ blood T cells (at 0.1 to 3.0 mg/kg). In CD8+ T cells, expanded clones were on average more numerous than in CD4+. Some of the nonresponding patients also showed low levels of normalized T-cell clonal expansion. Researchers did not determine the expanded peripheral T cells' antigen specificity.

Concerning this clone itself: The antigen remains undetermined.

Assay used: immunoSEQ multiplex PCR; TCRdb lists only in-frame clones, some missing. The sample shows approximately 120,000 clones, around 93% of them seen only once. This chain joins TRBV19 and TRBJ1-1, with 7 nucleotides matching TRBD1. The specimen comprised CD4+ or CD8+ T cells sorted from blood, sampled in a trial of the OX40 agonist ivuxolimab. This receptor was obtained from an adult with an advanced solid tumor such as melanoma, head and neck, liver or kidney cancer. The CDR3 sequence: CASSPLQDRASGTEAFF. Written as DNA, the CDR3 is TGTGCCAGTAGTCCCCTCCAAGACAGGGCGTCCGGCACTGAAGCTTTCTTT. Using reference TRBV19 and TRBJ1-1 for the parts outside the CDR3, the full variable domain is DGGITQSPKYLFRKEGQNVTLSCEQNLNHDAMYWYRQDPGQGLRLIYYSQIVNDFQKGDIAEGYSVSREKKESFPLTVTSAQKNPTAFYLCASSPLQDRASGTEAFFGQGTRLTVV.